Listed below are T cell receptor beta chains from one sample, sequenced in a study of blood T cell dynamics during melanoma immunotherapy. Sequencing was performed with immunoSEQ multiplex PCR; in TCRdb, only in-frame clones are kept and a portion is missing. The sample has just over 7,000 clones; approximately 84% are singletons. The sequencing used blood, collected from a patient treated with checkpoint blockade. The receptors were sampled from a human donor with melanoma. The CDR3 runs from the conserved cysteine through the conserved F or W. The order of the fields is clone size, CDR3 length, V gene, D gene, J gene, CDR3 protein, CDR3 DNA. D genes are given only for firm matches. Clone size appears in some rows only: once, few, many, or a class for an expanded clone.

size: -
length: 14
V: TRBV19
D: -
J: TRBJ1-1
CDR3: CASSSQGLNTEAFF
DNA: TGTGCCAGTAGTAGTCAGGGGCTGAACACTGAAGCTTTCTTT

size: -
length: 15
V: TRBV11-3
D: TRBD1
J: TRBJ1-1
CDR3: CASSLDSHRGTEAFF
DNA: TGTGCCAGCAGCTTAGATTCCCACAGGGGGACTGAAGCTTTCTTT

size: -
length: 15
V: TRBV19
D: -
J: TRBJ2-7
CDR3: CASSKPAGGHYEQYF
DNA: TGTGCCAGTAGTAAACCCGCCGGGGGCCACTACGAGCAGTACTTC

size: large
length: 14
V: TRBV28
D: -
J: TRBJ1-5
CDR3: CASRLSGGRQPQHF
DNA: TGTGCCAGCAGACTTAGCGGGGGAAGACAGCCCCAGCATTTT

size: -
length: 13
V: TRBV2
D: -
J: TRBJ1-5
CDR3: CASKDKLTQPQHF
DNA: TGTGCCAGCAAGGACAAGCTGACTCAGCCCCAGCATTTT

size: once
length: 15
V: TRBV5-1
D: -
J: TRBJ1-6
CDR3: CASSLDSRRISPLHF
DNA: TGCGCCAGCAGCTTGGACAGTAGACGAATTTCACCCCTCCACTTT

size: -
length: 15
V: TRBV7-2
D: TRBD2
J: TRBJ2-7
CDR3: CASSLDGTSAYEQYF
DNA: TGTGCCAGCAGCTTGGATGGGACTAGCGCCTACGAGCAGTACTTC

size: few
length: 14
V: TRBV19
D: -
J: TRBJ2-7
CDR3: CASSRDGNSYEQYF
DNA: TGTGCCAGTAGTAGGGACGGCAATTCCTACGAGCAGTACTTC

size: -
length: 11
V: TRBV20-1
D: -
J: TRBJ1-2
CDR3: CSASDGDGYTF
DNA: TGCAGTGCTAGCGACGGCGATGGCTACACCTTC

size: -
length: 15
V: TRBV11-3
D: TRBD2
J: TRBJ2-1
CDR3: CASSLGLAGGNEQFF
DNA: TGTGCCAGCAGCTTAGGTCTAGCGGGAGGCAATGAGCAGTTCTTC